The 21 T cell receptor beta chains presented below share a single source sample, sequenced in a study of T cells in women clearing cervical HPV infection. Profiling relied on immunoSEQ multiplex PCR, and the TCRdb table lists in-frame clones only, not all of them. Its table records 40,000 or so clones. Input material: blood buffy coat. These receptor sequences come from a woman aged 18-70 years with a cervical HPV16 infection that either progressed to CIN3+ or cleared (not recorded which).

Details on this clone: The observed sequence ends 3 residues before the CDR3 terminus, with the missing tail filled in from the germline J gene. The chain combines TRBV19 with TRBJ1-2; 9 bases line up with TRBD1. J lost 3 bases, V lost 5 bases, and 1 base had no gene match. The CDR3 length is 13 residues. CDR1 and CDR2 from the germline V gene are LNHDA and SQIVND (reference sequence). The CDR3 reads CASSRTGDYGYTF. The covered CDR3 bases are TGTGCCAGTAGTCGGACAGGGGACTATGGC.

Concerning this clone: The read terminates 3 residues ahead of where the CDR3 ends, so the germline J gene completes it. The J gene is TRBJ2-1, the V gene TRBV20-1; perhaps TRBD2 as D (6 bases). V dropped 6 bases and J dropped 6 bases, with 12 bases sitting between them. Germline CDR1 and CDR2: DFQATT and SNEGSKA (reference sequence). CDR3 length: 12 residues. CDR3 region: CSATGLPNEQFF. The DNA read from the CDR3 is TGCAGTGCCACGGGACTGCCCAATGAG.

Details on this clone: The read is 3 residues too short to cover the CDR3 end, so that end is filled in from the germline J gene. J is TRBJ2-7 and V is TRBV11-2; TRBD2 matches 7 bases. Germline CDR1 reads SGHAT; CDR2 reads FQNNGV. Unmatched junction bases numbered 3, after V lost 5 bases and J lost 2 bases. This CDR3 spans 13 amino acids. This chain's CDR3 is CASSPTSPYEQYF. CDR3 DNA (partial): TGTGCCAGCAGCCCGACTAGCCCCTACGAG.

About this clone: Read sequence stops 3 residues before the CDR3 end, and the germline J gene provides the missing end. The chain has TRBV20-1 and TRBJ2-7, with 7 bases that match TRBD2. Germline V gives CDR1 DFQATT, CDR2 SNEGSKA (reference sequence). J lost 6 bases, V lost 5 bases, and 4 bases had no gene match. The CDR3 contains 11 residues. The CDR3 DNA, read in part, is TGCAGTGCTCGGGACTACCTCGAG. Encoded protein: CSARDYLE. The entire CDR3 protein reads CSARDYLEQYF.

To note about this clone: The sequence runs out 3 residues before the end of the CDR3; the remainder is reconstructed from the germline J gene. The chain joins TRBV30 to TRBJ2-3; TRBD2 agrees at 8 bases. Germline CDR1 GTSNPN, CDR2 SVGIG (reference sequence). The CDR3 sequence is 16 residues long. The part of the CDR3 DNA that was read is TGTGCCTGGAGTGTCTATGGTAGCGGGACCCAAGAGACG. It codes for CAWSVYGSGTQET. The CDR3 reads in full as CAWSVYGSGTQETQYF.

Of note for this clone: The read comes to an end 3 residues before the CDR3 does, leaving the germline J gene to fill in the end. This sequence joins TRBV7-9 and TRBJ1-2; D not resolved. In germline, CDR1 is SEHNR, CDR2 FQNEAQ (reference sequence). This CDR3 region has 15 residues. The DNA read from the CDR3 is TGTGCCAGCACCCTAGCTTCTATTAGGGTCAACGAC. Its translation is CASTLASIRVND. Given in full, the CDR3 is CASTLASIRVNDYTF.

CDR3 in amino acids: CASSAYRGYNEQFF. The CDR3 DNA, read in part, is TGTGCCAGCAGTGCCTACCGGGGCTACAATGAG. V is TRBV28 and J is TRBJ2-1; a weak D match, TRBD2 (5 bases). The read ends 3 residues before the CDR3 terminus; that terminus is restored from the germline J gene. From germline, CDR1 is MDHEN and CDR2 SYDVKM. V lost 5 bases, J lost 3 bases, and 11 bases lay in between. The CDR3 runs 14 residues.

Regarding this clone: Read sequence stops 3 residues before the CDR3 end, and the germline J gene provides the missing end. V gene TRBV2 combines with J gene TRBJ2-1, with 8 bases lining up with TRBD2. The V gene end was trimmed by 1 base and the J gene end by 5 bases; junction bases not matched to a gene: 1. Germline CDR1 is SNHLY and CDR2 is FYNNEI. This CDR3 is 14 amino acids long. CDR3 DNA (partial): TGTGCCAGCAGTGAAGTACTAGCGGACAATGAG. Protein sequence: CASSEVLADNE. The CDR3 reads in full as CASSEVLADNEQFF.

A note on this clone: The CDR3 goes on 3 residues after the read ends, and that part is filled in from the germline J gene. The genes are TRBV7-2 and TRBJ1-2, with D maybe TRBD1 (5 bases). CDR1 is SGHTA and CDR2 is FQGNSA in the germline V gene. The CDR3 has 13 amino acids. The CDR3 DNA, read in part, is TGTGCCAGCAGCCCCAATCGGGGGTTTGAC. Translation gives CASSPNRGFD. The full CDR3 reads CASSPNRGFDYTF.

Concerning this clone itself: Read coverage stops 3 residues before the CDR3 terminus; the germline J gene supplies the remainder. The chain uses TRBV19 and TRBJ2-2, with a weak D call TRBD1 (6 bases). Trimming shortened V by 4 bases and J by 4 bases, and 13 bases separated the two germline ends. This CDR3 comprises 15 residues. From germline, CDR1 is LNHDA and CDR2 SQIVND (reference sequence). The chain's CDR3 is CASSSRGDGTGELFF. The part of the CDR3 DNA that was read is TGTGCCAGTAGTAGCAGGGGCGACGGCACCGGGGAG.

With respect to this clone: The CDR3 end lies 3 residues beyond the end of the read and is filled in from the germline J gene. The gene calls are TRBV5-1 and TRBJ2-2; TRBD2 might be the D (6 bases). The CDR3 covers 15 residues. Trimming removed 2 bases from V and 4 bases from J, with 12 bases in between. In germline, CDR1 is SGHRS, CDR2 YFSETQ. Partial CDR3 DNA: TGCGCCAGCAGCTTTTCGGAGGGGTCCACCGGGGAG. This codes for CASSFSEGSTGE. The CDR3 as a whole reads CASSFSEGSTGELFF.

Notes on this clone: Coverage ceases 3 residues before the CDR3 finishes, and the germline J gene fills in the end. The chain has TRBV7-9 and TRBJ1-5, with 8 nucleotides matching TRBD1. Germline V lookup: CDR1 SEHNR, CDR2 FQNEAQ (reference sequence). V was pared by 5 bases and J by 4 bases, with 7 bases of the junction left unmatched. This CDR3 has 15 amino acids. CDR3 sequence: CASSPQGGFNQPQHF. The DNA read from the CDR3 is TGTGCCAGCAGCCCACAGGGGGGATTTAATCAGCCC.

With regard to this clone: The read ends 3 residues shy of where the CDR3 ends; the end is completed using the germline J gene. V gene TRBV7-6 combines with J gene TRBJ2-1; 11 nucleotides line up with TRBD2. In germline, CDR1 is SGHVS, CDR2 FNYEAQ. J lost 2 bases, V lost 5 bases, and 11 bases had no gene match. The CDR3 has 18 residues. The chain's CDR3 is CASSVGTSGDPAYNEQFF. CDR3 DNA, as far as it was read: TGTGCCAGCAGCGTGGGGACTAGCGGAGATCCTGCCTACAATGAG.

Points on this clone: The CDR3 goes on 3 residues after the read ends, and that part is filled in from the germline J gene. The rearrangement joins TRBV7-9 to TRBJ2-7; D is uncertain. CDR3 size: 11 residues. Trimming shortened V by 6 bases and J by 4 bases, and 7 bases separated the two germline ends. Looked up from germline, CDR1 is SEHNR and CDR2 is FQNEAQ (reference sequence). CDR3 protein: CASSFSYEQYF. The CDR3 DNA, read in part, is TGTGCCAGCAGTTTCAGTTACGAG.

The DNA read from the CDR3 is TGTGCCAGTAGTATCGGGCTAGCGGGCCTAGATACG. Translating it yields CASSIGLAGLDT. The whole CDR3 sequence is CASSIGLAGLDTQYF. The rearrangement uses TRBV19 and TRBJ2-3, with 8 positions matching TRBD2. Read data end 3 residues before the CDR3 end; the end is taken from the germline J gene. This CDR3 is 15 amino acids long. V was clipped by 3 bases and J by 5 bases; unmatched bases: 7. The germline V gene has CDR1 LNHDA and CDR2 SQIVND (reference sequence).

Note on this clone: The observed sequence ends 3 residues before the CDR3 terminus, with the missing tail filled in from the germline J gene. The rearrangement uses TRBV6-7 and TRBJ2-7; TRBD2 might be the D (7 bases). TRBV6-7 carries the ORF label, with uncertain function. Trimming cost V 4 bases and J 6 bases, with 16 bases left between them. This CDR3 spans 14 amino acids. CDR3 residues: CASSSGLGGGEQYF. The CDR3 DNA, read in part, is TGTGCCAGCAGTTCAGGATTGGGAGGGGGCGAG.

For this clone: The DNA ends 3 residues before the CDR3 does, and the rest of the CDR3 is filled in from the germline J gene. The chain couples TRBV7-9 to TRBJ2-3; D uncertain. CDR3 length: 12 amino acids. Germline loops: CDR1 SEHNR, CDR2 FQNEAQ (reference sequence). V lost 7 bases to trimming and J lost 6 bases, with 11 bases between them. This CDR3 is CASTKGPDTQYF. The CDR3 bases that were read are TGTGCCAGCACCAAGGGTCCCGATACG.

CDR3 DNA, as far as it was read: TGTGCCAGCAGCTTAGTAGCGGGTCCCACAGATACC. Protein product: CASSLVAGPTDT. From start to end, the CDR3 is CASSLVAGPTDTYTF. This chain connects TRBV7-8 to TRBJ1-2, with D uncertain. The DNA ends 3 residues before the CDR3 does, and the rest of the CDR3 is filled in from the germline J gene. Germline loops: CDR1 SGHVS, CDR2 FQNEAQ. This CDR3 region has 15 residues.

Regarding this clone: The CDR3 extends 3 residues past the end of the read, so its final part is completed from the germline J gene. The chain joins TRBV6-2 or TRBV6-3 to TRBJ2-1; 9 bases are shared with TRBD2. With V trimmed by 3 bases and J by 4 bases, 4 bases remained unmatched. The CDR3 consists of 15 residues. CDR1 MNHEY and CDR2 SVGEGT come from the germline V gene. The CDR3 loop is CASSYLAGPYNEQFF. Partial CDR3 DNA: TGTGCCAGCAGTTATCTAGCGGGACCTTACAATGAG.

The CDR3 bases that were read are TGTGCCTGGGGAGAGGACTATGGT. Its protein is CAWGEDYG. The complete CDR3 protein is CAWGEDYGQYF. J is TRBJ2-4 and V is TRBV30; possibly TRBD2 for D (6 bases). The read is 3 residues too short to cover the CDR3 end, so that end is filled in from the germline J gene. CDR1 is GTSNPN, CDR2 SVGIG, per germline (reference sequence). The CDR3 runs to 11 residues.

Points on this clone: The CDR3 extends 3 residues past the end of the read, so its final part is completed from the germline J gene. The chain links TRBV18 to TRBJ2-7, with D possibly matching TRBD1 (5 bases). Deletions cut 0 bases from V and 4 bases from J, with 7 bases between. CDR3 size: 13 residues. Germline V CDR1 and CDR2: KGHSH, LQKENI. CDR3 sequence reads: CASSPPQGYEQYF. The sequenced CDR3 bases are TGTGCCAGCTCACCACCGCAGGGTTACGAG. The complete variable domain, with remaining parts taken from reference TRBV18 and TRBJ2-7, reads NAGVMQNPRHLVRRRGQEARLRCSPMKGHSHVYWYRQLPEEGLKFMVYLQKENIIDESGMPKERFSAEFPKEGPSILRIQQVVRGDSAAYFCASSPPQGYEQYFGPGTRLTVT.